Here is one TCR beta chain with its context. As yet, its antigen is unknown. Generation of TCR beta cDNA was performed by 5'RACE template switching incorporating UMIs. TCRdb processed the 5' RACE reads again and assigns one entry to each CDR3 protein, with no DNA. Its table lists some 440,000 distinct CDR3 sequences. The data originate from a study of T cells expressing NK-cell markers. The wider study: CD3+CD56+NKG2C+, CD3+CD56+NKG2C- and CD3+CD56-NKG2C+ T cells, once sorted, supplied the TCR beta repertoires. One of eight sequenced donors was HCMV-seronegative; the other seven were seropositive.

There are 14 residues in the CDR3. General study points: In more than 5 donors, dominant CD3+CD56+NKG2C+ clonotypes ranked among the top 10 CD8+ clonotypes.

This sequence joins TRBV12-3 or TRBV12-4 and TRBJ1-2. This TCR derives from a woman in her 50s in good health. The sample taken for sequencing was blood T cells: a sorted CD56 or NKG2C T cell subset, CD4+ or CD8+ T cells, or bulk PBMC T cells (not recorded which). The CDR3: CASSRRLESYGYTF.